These T cell receptor beta chains were read from a single sample in a study of blood T cell repertoires in COVID-19. Sequenced by immunoSEQ multiplex PCR; TCRdb stores in-frame clones only, minus some. The repertoire includes over 200,000 clones, around 89% of them detected once, and approximately 4% sits in the top ten. The source material was peripheral blood. These receptors came from a man aged 55-75 years who had recovered from COVID-19. Each CDR3 is given with its conserved first and last residue. D genes are given only for firm matches. Size is omitted from some rows. Given values are once, few, many or a class for expanded clones.

>TRBV5-1|TRBJ1-4|NA|NA
CASSLGGGSEKLFF
TGCGCCAGCAGCTTGGGGGGAGGTAGTGAAAAACTGTTTTTT
>TRBV6-5|TRBJ1-4|NA|NA
CASSLATGYNEKLFF
TGTGCCAGCAGTCTAGCGACGGGTTATAATGAAAAACTGTTTTTT
>TRBV18|TRBJ2-3|few|TRBD2
CASSPVGLGKSTDTQYF
TGTGCCAGCTCACCTGTGGGACTAGGGAAAAGCACAGATACGCAGTATTTT
>TRBV5-6|TRBJ2-3|NA|NA
CASSLKGDSDTQYF
TGTGCCAGCAGCTTGAAGGGGGATTCAGATACGCAGTATTTT
>TRBV19|TRBJ1-2|NA|TRBD1
CASSPLPPGQPKSYTF
TGTGCCAGTAGTCCACTACCCCCGGGACAGCCTAAAAGCTACACCTTC
>TRBV10-3|TRBJ1-5|NA|NA
CAISESTSLDQPQHF
TGTGCCATCAGTGAGTCGACAAGTCTCGATCAGCCCCAGCATTTT
>TRBV4-1|TRBJ1-1|NA|NA
CASSQVLSAGEAFF
TGCGCCAGCAGCCAAGTCCTCTCGGCAGGTGAAGCTTTCTTT
>TRBV2|TRBJ2-7|NA|NA
CASAPQGTSYEQYF
TGTGCCAGCGCCCCGCAGGGAACTTCCTACGAGCAGTACTTC
>TRBV6-5|TRBJ1-5|NA|TRBD1
CASSPTGRGGQPQHF
TGTGCCAGCAGCCCGACAGGGCGTGGCGGTCAGCCCCAGCATTTT
>TRBV6-5|TRBJ1-2|NA|NA
CASSYGGIGYTF
TGTGCCAGCAGTTACGGAGGTATTGGCTACACCTTC
>TRBV15|TRBJ2-2|NA|TRBD2
CATSRDLSGGNTGELFF
TGTGCCACCAGCAGAGATTTGAGCGGGGGGAACACCGGGGAGCTGTTTTTT
>TRBV6-1|TRBJ2-3|NA|TRBD2
CASSAGTSGTTDTQYF
TGTGCCAGCAGTGCTGGGACTAGCGGGACCACAGATACGCAGTATTTT
>TRBV12-5|TRBJ2-7|NA|TRBD1
CASDTGTGSYEQYF
TGTGCTAGCGATACCGGGACAGGGTCCTACGAGCAGTACTTC
>TRBV29-1|TRBJ2-3|NA|NA
CSVDTGGQSTDTQYF
TGCAGCGTTGACACGGGGGGCCAAAGCACAGATACGCAGTATTTT
>TRBV6-5|TRBJ2-2|NA|TRBD1
CATQGAGELFF
TGTGCCACTCAGGGGGCCGGGGAGCTGTTTTTT
>TRBV9|TRBJ1-1|NA|NA
CASSRGVGNTEAFF
TGTGCCAGCAGTCGGGGGGTTGGGAACACTGAAGCTTTCTTT
>TRBV6-2/TRBV6-3|TRBJ2-7|once|TRBD2
CASSYPRTSGGVRTYEQYF
TGTGCCAGCAGTTACCCGAGGACTAGCGGGGGGGTTCGAACCTACGAGCAGTACTTC
>TRBV18|TRBJ2-7|once|TRBD1
CASSPGQVFDEQYF
TGTGCCAGCTCACCAGGACAGGTATTCGACGAGCAGTACTTC
>TRBV3-1/TRBV3-2|TRBJ1-4|once|TRBD1
CASSLTGQREKLFF
TGTGCCAGCAGCCTAACGGGACAGCGTGAAAAACTGTTTTTT
>TRBV4-2|TRBJ2-1|few|TRBD1
CASSRSTTGDNEQFF
TGTGCCAGCAGCCGGAGTACGACAGGGGACAATGAGCAGTTCTTC
>TRBV24-1|TRBJ1-1|once|NA
CATSGGGMEGTEAFF
TGTGCCACCAGTGGGGGTGGGATGGAGGGCACTGAAGCTTTCTTT
>TRBV24-1|TRBJ2-5|NA|TRBD2
CATSDAGTSGGETQYF
TGTGCCACCAGTGATGCCGGGACTAGCGGGGGTGAGACCCAGTACTTC